What follows is one TCR beta chain and its context. The table lists this clone with a count of one. Its specific antigen is unknown. Base qualities were left out, and no much larger clone turns up one base away. These data come from a study of control samples from healthy donors and cancer patients (dated by TCRdb to 2020 to 2022). Looking up the germline V gene yields CDR1 MGHRA and CDR2 YSYEKL. Cut back by 3 bases and 4 bases, the V and J ends lie 13 bases apart. CDR3 length: 15 amino acids, cysteine to phenylalanine. Here the CDR3 DNA is all that survives: 45 bases in frame from base 1. Library preparation used the immunoSEQ multiplex PCR assay. The immuneACCESS repertoire file appears here via TCRdb, limited to in-frame rearrangements. These files lack a portion of the clones; in checked studies, under half of the deficit traces to unresolved V genes, and the cause of the others is not known. In all, the sample holds 100,000 to 150,000 clones, and roughly 92% of those were seen once. In total, the top ten clones hold around 0.52% of the sample.

Sequencing input: PBMCs. The source is a man at least 80 years old with head and neck cancer. The chain was built from TRBV4-1 and TRBJ1-3; no D gene is confidently identified. The encoded CDR3 is CASSQRPLGGNTIYF. Read as DNA, the sequence is TGCGCCAGCAGCCAGCGGCCCCTCGGGGGAAACACCATATATTTT.